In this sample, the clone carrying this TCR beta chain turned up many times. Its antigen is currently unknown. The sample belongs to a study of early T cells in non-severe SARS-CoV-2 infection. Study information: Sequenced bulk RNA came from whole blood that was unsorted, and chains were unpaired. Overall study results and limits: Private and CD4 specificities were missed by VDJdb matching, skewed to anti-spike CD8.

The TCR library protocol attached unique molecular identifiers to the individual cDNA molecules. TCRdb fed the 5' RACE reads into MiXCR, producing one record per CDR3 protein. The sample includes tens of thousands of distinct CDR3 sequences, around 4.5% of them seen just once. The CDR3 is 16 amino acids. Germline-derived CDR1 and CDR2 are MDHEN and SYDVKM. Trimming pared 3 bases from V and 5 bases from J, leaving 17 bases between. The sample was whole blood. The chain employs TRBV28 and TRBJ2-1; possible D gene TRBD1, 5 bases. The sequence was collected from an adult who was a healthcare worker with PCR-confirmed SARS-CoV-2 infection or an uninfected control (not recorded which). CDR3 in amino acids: CASSFLRAGPDNEQFF. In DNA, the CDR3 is TGTGCCAGCAGTTTTCTCAGGGCCGGACCCGACAATGAGCAGTTCTTC.